This T cell receptor beta chain comes out of a study of shared clonotypes between healthy human individuals. Overall study results and limits: An effect of sequencing depth on clonotype sharing among donors was expected. The four-donor shared clonotypes exceeded non-shared clonotypes in generation probability, with non-shared ones scoring lower. Relative to memory subsets, naive subsets generally showed larger estimated richness.

Method: immunoSEQ multiplex PCR; TCRdb's copy keeps in-frame clones and lacks some. Of over a million clones detected, about 84% appear once; the ten largest clones hold approximately 0.52%. Trimming stripped 0 bases from V and 4 bases from J, with 12 bases between. This CDR3 region has 16 residues. Germline values: CDR1 MNHEY, CDR2 SVGAGI. Remarks on this clone: Its matching antigen is unknown.

The sequence derives from a man between 18 and 35 years old in good health. Some clones in this sample may be carry-over from other donors' samples. The rearrangement uses TRBV6-5 and TRBJ2-2; a possible D gene is TRBD1 (6 bases). Sequenced: memory CD4+ T cells from PBMCs. Stated subset: CD45RA-negative fraction. CDR3 amino acids: CASSYSWTVPTGELFF. CDR3 DNA: TGTGCCAGCAGTTACTCGTGGACAGTACCCACCGGGGAGCTGTTTTTT.